Each of the 26 T cell receptor beta chains below was sequenced from the same sample in a study of Graves' ophthalmopathy and Graves' hyperthyroidism. TCR beta CDR3 amplification used RNA transcripts. Second-round multiplex PCR followed a first-round RT-PCR using HTBI primers. TCRdb recomputed calls from the multiplex PCR reads with MiXCR, one row per CDR3 protein. Of around 1.1 million distinct CDR3 sequences listed, 35% to 45% were seen once; the top ten hold 11%. Sequencing was performed on peripheral blood or thyroid tissue (not recorded which). The receptors stem from an adult man with Graves' hyperthyroidism.

This clonotype has more than one count but fewer than ten. J is TRBJ1-1 and V is TRBV7-9; 7 bases align to TRBD1. Unmatched junction bases numbered 17, after V lost 3 bases and J lost 1 base. CDR3 length: 19 residues. Looked up from germline, CDR1 is SEHNR and CDR2 is FQNEAQ (reference sequence). The CDR3 region has the DNA TGTGCCAGCAGCTTCCCAAATCCCAAACAGGGACAGAGGAACACTGAAGCTTTCTTT. Its protein product is CASSFPNPKQGQRNTEAFF.

In this sample, this clonotype turned up many times. The V call is TRBV7-9, the J call TRBJ2-7; D call uncertain. Germline-derived CDR1 and CDR2 are SEHNR and FQNEAQ (reference sequence). V was pared by 7 bases and J by 3 bases, with 13 bases between. The CDR3 loop spans 13 amino acids. The CDR3 DNA reads TGTGCCAGCACCCGAGGCCTCAGCTACGAGCAGTACTTC. Encoded protein: CASTRGLSYEQYF.

At least ten counts were recorded for this clonotype. CDR3 in DNA: TGTGCCAGCAGTTCAGGGGTAATCAGCAATCAGCCCCAGCATTTT. Amino acids: CASSSGVISNQPQHF. The V call is TRBV2, the J call TRBJ1-5, with a possible D match to TRBD1 (6 bases). V lost 5 bases and J 1 base, leaving 12 bases between the germline ends. CDR1 is SNHLY, CDR2 FYNNEI, per germline. This CDR3 region has 15 residues.

V gene TRBV29-1 combines with J gene TRBJ1-4; TRBD1 agrees at 12 bases. Germline lookup yields CDR1 SQVTM and CDR2 ANQGSEA. There are 17 residues in the CDR3. Written as DNA, the CDR3 is TGCAGTAGCGATCCCACCGGGACAGGGGGCACTAATGAAAAACTGTTTTTT. It translates to CSSDPTGTGGTNEKLFF. The full variable domain, completed using reference TRBV29-1 and TRBJ1-4, is SAVISQKPSRDICQRGTSLTIQCQVDSQVTMMFWYRQQPGQSLTLIATANQGSEATYESGFVIDKFPISRPNLTFSTLTVSNMSPEDSSIYLCSSDPTGTGGTNEKLFFGSGTQLSVL.

This CDR3 is CASSELGDVDSPLHF. The CDR3 DNA follows: TGTGCCAGCAGTGAACTCGGGGATGTAGATTCACCCCTCCACTTT. This sequence joins TRBV7-2 and TRBJ1-6; no definite D call. CDR3 length: 15 residues. The germline V gene has CDR1 SGHTA and CDR2 FQGNSA. The V end was cut by 6 bases, the J end by 8 bases, with 17 bases between.

This clonotype was seen at least ten times. This chain uses TRBV29-1 with TRBJ2-5; D remains unclear. The germline gives CDR1 SQVTM, CDR2 ANQGSEA. There are 11 residues in the CDR3. The V and J ends lost 3 bases and 5 bases respectively, with 7 bases between them. The CDR3 nucleotides read TGCAGCGTTGAGGGGTACGAGACCCAGTACTTC. Translating it yields CSVEGYETQYF.

The chain joins TRBV5-1 to TRBJ2-7; 14 bases line up with TRBD2. V lost 1 base, J lost 6 bases, and 18 bases stayed unmatched. Per germline, CDR1 SGHRS and CDR2 YFSETQ. The CDR3 length is 20 residues. This CDR3 reads CASSLPTGGGGLAGGIEQYF. The CDR3 region has the DNA TGCGCCAGCAGCTTGCCGACCGGAGGTGGAGGACTAGCGGGAGGTATCGAGCAGTACTTC. The variable domain in full, with the rest retrieved from reference TRBV5-1 and TRBJ2-7, is KAGVTQTPRYLIKTRGQQVTLSCSPISGHRSVSWYQQTPGQGLQFLFEYFSETQRNKGNFPGRFSGRQFSNSRSEMNVSTLELGDSALYLCASSLPTGGGGLAGGIEQYFGPGTRLTVT.

The chain joins TRBV10-3 to TRBJ2-5, with D tentatively TRBD1 (6 bases). The CDR3 is made up of 14 amino acids. Germline CDR1 is ENHRY and CDR2 is SYGVKD. V lost 6 bases, J lost 6 bases, and 17 bases lay in between. For the CDR3, the DNA is TGTGCCATCAGCGTTGGGACATCGGGAAAGACCCAGTACTTC. The encoded protein is CAISVGTSGKTQYF.

The V and J genes are TRBV7-9 and TRBJ2-7; 12 bases map to TRBD2. The V gene end was trimmed by 5 bases and the J gene end by 2 bases; junction bases not matched to a gene: 16. The CDR3 is 19 amino acids. CDR1 and CDR2 from the germline V gene are SEHNR and FQNEAQ (reference sequence). The chain's CDR3 is CASSPGGASGRARTYEQYF. In nucleotides, the CDR3 is TGTGCCAGCAGCCCGGGGGGGGCTAGCGGGAGGGCCCGAACCTACGAGCAGTACTTC.

This chain uses TRBV20-1 with TRBJ2-5; TRBD2 matches 9 bases. Germline CDR1 reads DFQATT; CDR2 reads SNEGSKA (reference sequence). The CDR3 is 13 amino acids. V dropped 3 bases and J dropped 5; count of bases not matched to a gene: 4. The CDR3 spells CSARRGGRETQYF. In DNA form, the CDR3 reads TGCAGTGCTAGGCGGGGGGGGAGGGAGACCCAGTACTTC.

There are many counts of this clonotype. The chain recombines TRBV7-9 with TRBJ2-5; D is uncertain. The germline CDR1 and CDR2 sequences are SEHNR and FQNEAQ (reference sequence). The ends were cut back, 5 bases at V and 2 bases at J, with 15 bases in the middle. There are 15 residues in the CDR3. The CDR3 DNA follows: TGTGCCAGCAGCCAGATAAGTCCAGGACAAGAGACCCAGTACTTC. Its protein product is CASSQISPGQETQYF.

The chain combines TRBV12-3 or TRBV12-4 with TRBJ1-2; D remains unclear. Trimming stripped 8 bases from V and 6 bases from J, with 13 bases between. CDR3 length: 12 residues. CDR3 nucleotides: TGTGCCAGCGTTAGGGCTGCGGATGGCTACACCTTC. This codes for CASVRAADGYTF.

The V call is TRBV6-2 or TRBV6-3, the J call TRBJ1-5, with D possibly TRBD1 on 6 matching bases. Germline V gives CDR1 MNHEY, CDR2 SVGEGT. V lost 6 bases and J lost 5, with 14 bases in between. The CDR3 is made up of 14 amino acids. The CDR3 spells CASSINRADQPQHF. CDR3 coding DNA: TGTGCCAGCAGCATAAACAGGGCTGATCAGCCCCAGCATTTT.

This clonotype was detected many times. This chain links TRBV6-1 with TRBJ1-1, with D tentatively TRBD1 (5 bases). Germline-derived CDR1 and CDR2 are MNHNS and SASEGT. The CDR3 length is 12 residues. V was cut by 6 bases and J by 7 bases, with 12 bases left in between. The CDR3 loop reads CASSQLGLEAFF. CDR3 sequence (DNA): TGTGCCAGCAGCCAATTGGGGCTTGAAGCTTTCTTT.

This chain links TRBV25-1 with TRBJ1-3; D perhaps matches TRBD1 (5 bases). CDR1 and CDR2 from the germline V gene are MGHDK and SYGVNS. There are 16 residues in the CDR3. Trimming cost V 8 bases and J 4 bases, with 21 bases left between them. The CDR3 sequence is CASVATGGTLGNTIYF. CDR3 coding DNA: TGTGCCAGCGTTGCGACGGGGGGGACGTTAGGAAACACCATATATTTT.

This clonotype has a count of ten or more. The CDR3 loop is CAISEGALSGPAYEQYF. The DNA of the CDR3 is TGTGCCATCAGTGAGGGGGCCCTTAGCGGCCCAGCCTACGAGCAGTACTTC. The chain is built from TRBV10-3 and TRBJ2-7; TRBD2 might be the D (6 bases). The CDR3 is made up of 17 amino acids. Germline-derived CDR1 and CDR2 are ENHRY and SYGVKD. V lost 2 bases to trimming and J lost 2 bases, with 19 bases between them.

This sequence joins TRBV11-2 and TRBJ2-7; TRBD2 aligns across 9 bases. The V segment lost 5 bases and the J segment 3 bases; nucleotides outside the gene matches: 5. CDR1 is SGHAT and CDR2 is FQNNGV in the germline V gene. The CDR3 spans 14 residues. CDR3 residues: CASSTLAGSYEQYF. The CDR3 region has the DNA TGTGCCAGCAGCACCCTAGCGGGAAGCTACGAGCAGTACTTC. Complete variable domain (other parts from reference TRBV11-2 and TRBJ2-7): EAGVAQSPRYKIIEKRQSVAFWCNPISGHATLYWYQQILGQGPKLLIQFQNNGVVDDSQLPKDRFSAERLKGVDSTLKIQPAKLEDSAVYLCASSTLAGSYEQYFGPGTRLTVT.

This clonotype was seen more than once but under ten times. This chain joins TRBV24-1 and TRBJ2-7; 12 bases are shared with TRBD1. The DNA end favors TRBJ2-1, so the J call may be wrong. CDR3 length: 16 amino acids. In germline, CDR1 is KGHDR, CDR2 SFDVKD. The CDR3 is CATSEYRDRGRNEQFF. DNA for the CDR3: TGTGCCACCAGTGAGTACCGGGACAGGGGGCGAAATGAGCAGTTCTTC.

This clonotype was observed a handful of times. The chain employs TRBV6-6 and TRBJ2-2; TRBD1 might be the D (6 bases). CDR3 length equals 13 residues. Germline V gene sequence: CDR1 MNHNY, CDR2 SVGAGI (reference sequence). Trimming removed 0 bases at V and 10 bases at J, with 9 bases between. The CDR3 reads CASSYSAGVELFF. The CDR3 bases are TGTGCCAGCAGTTACTCGGCAGGGGTGGAGCTGTTTTTT.

V and J are TRBV7-9 and TRBJ1-4, with unresolved D. The CDR3 is made up of 12 amino acids. The V end lost 5 bases, the J end lost 7 bases, and 8 bases lay between the germline ends. CDR1 and CDR2 from the germline V gene are SEHNR and FQNEAQ (reference sequence). In DNA form, the CDR3 reads TGTGCCAGCAGCGGGTACGGTGAAAAACTGTTTTTT. Translation gives CASSGYGEKLFF.

This clonotype showed up just a few times. V gene TRBV9 combines with J gene TRBJ1-6, with D possibly matching TRBD1 (6 bases). V shed 0 bases and J shed 5 bases, with 9 bases lying between them. Per germline, CDR1 SGDLS and CDR2 YYNGEE. CDR3 length equals 15 residues. The CDR3 sequence is CASSVDAGDNSPLHF. CDR3 DNA: TGTGCCAGCAGCGTAGACGCAGGGGATAATTCACCCCTCCACTTT.

In its sample, this clonotype was seen many times. The gene calls are TRBV2 and TRBJ1-6, with 10 bases matching TRBD1. The CDR3 is 14 amino acids. V trimming: 8 bases; J trimming: 8 bases; junction bases outside the gene matches: 6. CDR1 is SNHLY, CDR2 FYNNEI, per germline. CDR3 nucleotide sequence: TGTGCCAGCTCTCGGACAGGGGGGGATTCACCCCTCCACTTT. Protein sequence: CASSRTGGDSPLHF.

The table lists this clonotype with many counts. CDR3 DNA sequence: TGTGCCAGCAGCTCGGATCTCCAACCCCAGCATTTT. It yields the protein CASSSDLQPQHF. The J gene is TRBJ1-5, the V gene TRBV7-9; D gene uncertain. The CDR3 spans 12 residues. V was cut by 4 bases and J by 10 bases, with 11 bases left in between. Germline V gene lookup returns CDR1 SEHNR and CDR2 FQNEAQ (reference sequence).

This clonotype was counted only a few times. The chain is built from TRBV29-1 and TRBJ2-5; D unresolved. Trimming pared 4 bases from V and 2 bases from J, leaving 11 bases between. Germline CDR1 is SQVTM and CDR2 is ANQGSEA. CDR3 length: 13 residues. The CDR3 region is CSVVSNTQETQYF. CDR3 sequence (DNA): TGCAGCGTTGTGTCTAACACACAAGAGACCCAGTACTTC.

This clonotype was seen repeatedly, ten times or more. V usage is TRBV19 and J usage is TRBJ1-1; D perhaps matches TRBD1 (5 bases). Trimming took 4 bases from V and 1 from J, leaving 13 bases between them. The CDR3 covers 15 residues. Looked up from germline, CDR1 is LNHDA and CDR2 is SQIVND (reference sequence). The CDR3 loop reads CASSRIHQGNTEAFF. The CDR3 DNA is TGTGCCAGTAGTAGGATTCACCAGGGGAACACTGAAGCTTTCTTT.

The table lists this clonotype with a few counts. The V and J genes are TRBV12-3 or TRBV12-4 and TRBJ1-1, with D perhaps matching TRBD1 (5 bases). The CDR3 extends over 14 amino acids. Trimming removed 5 bases from V and 1 base from J, with 11 bases in between. Here the CDR3 reads CASSRGGWNTEAFF. In DNA form, the CDR3 reads TGTGCCAGCAGTCGGGGGGGGTGGAACACTGAAGCTTTCTTT.